This TCR beta chain derives from a study of cytomegalovirus exposure and HLA in healthy donors. Study details: One earlier analysis, a look at approximately 180 million T cells, found some 120 million unique TCR beta sequences.

This CDR3 is built from 16 residues. PCR amplification relied on 60 Vbeta primers (plus 13 Jbeta primers). The assay was immunoSEQ multiplex PCR, and TCRdb's table has in-frame clones only and misses some. The sample has approximately 240,000 clones, about 80% seen once; the top ten hold 2.5% to 3%. Sequencing used PBMCs. V and J are TRBV21-1 and TRBJ2-4; the D call TRBD1 from the table was never checked on the DNA. TRBV21-1 is a pseudogene segment. The TCR originated in a woman aged 55 to 70 in good health and CMV-seropositive. For the CDR3, the DNA is TGTGCCAGCAGCAAAGACAAGGGGGTCGCCAAAAACATTCAGTACTTC. This translates into CASSKDKGVAKNIQYF.